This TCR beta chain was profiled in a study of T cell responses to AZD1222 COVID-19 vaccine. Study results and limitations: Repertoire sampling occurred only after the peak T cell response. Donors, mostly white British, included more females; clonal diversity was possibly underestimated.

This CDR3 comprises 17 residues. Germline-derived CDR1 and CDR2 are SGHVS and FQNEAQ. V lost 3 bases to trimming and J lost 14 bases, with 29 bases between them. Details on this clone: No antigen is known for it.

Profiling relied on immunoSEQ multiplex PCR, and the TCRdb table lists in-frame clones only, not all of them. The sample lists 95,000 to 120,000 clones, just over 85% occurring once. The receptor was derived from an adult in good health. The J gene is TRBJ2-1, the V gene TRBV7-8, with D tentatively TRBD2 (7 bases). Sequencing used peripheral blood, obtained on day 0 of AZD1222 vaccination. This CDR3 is CASSFAAPQLGAGAKFF. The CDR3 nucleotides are TGTGCCAGCAGCTTCGCTGCCCCCCAGCTCGGGGCGGGGGCGAAGTTCTTC.